This TCR beta chain was recorded in a study of cytomegalovirus exposure and HLA in healthy donors. In the case of this clone: What it binds is unknown.

PCR primers comprised 60 Vbeta and 13 Jbeta primers. TCRdb's copy holds only in-frame clones and misses some; the assay was immunoSEQ multiplex PCR. Of over 130,000 clones in the sample, 65% to 85% were seen once. Broader study findings: Accurate prediction of HLA-A and HLA-B alleles (for most subjects) was reportedly achieved from TCR beta sequences. Certain sequence variants were highly shared and formed a cluster, and this cluster was likely a sequencing artifact. TCR beta chains numbering some 150 were designated cytomegalovirus-associated. Accounts indicate the classifier identified cytomegalovirus status with strong specificity and sensitivity.

The clonotype originates from a man aged 50 to 59 in good health and CMV-seronegative. The specimen was PBMCs.

The CDR3 region has the DNA TGTGCCAGCAGCCCCTCGGGACAGGGGGCTTACGAGCAGTACTTC. It specifies CASSPSGQGAYEQYF. J is TRBJ2-7 and V is TRBV6-1; 12 bases match TRBD1. V shed 6 bases, J shed 4 bases, and the junction held 7 bases outside the gene matches. CDR1 is MNHNS and CDR2 is SASEGT in the germline V gene. The CDR3 length is 15 residues.